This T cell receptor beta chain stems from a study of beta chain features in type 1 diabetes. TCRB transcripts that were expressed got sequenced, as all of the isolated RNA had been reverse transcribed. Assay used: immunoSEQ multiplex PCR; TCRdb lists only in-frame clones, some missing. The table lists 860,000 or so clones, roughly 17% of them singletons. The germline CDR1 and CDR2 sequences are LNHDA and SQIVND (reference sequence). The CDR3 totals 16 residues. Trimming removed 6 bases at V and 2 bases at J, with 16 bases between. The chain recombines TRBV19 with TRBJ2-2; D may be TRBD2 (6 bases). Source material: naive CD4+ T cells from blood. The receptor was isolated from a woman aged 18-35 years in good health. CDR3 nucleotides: TGTGCCAGTAGGAGGACCGGGACTTTTAACACCGGGGAGCTGTTTTTT. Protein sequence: CASRRTGTFNTGELFF.